The 26 T cell receptor beta chains in this list originate from one sample, sequenced in a study of blood T cells in healthy people across ages. A second about 7 to 11 cycle PCR used barcoded and J-beta primers. One entry per CDR3 protein, called by TCRdb with MiXCR from the 5' RACE reads. The table records approximately 780,000 distinct CDR3 sequences, roughly 26% of them present only once. The same sample was also studied in work on T cells of mothers and their children.

Sequencing used blood. The receptors derive from a boy aged 5-17 years in good health.

The table lists this clonotype with many counts. The chain combines TRBV29-1 with TRBJ2-5, with D possibly matching TRBD2 (6 bases). With 5 bases removed from V and 4 bases from J, the gap between germline ends came to 17 bases. CDR1 is SQVTM and CDR2 is ANQGSEA in the germline V gene. The CDR3 is made up of 14 amino acids. Here the CDR3 DNA reads TGCAGCGTTAAAGGCGAAGCGCGGGGAGAGACCCAGTACTTC. This encodes CSVKGEARGETQYF. Full variable domain (missing parts from reference TRBV29-1 and TRBJ2-5): SAVISQKPSRDICQRGTSLTIQCQVDSQVTMMFWYRQQPGQSLTLIATANQGSEATYESGFVIDKFPISRPNLTFSTLTVSNMSPEDSSIYLCSVKGEARGETQYFGPGTRLLVL.

The rearrangement joins TRBV11-2 to TRBJ2-3; D is unresolved. With 2 bases removed from V and 4 bases from J, the gap between germline ends came to 10 bases. This CDR3 spans 14 amino acids. Per germline, CDR1 SGHAT and CDR2 FQNNGV. The CDR3 DNA sequence: TGTGCCAGCAGCTTATCGAGTAGTTCAGATACGCAGTATTTT. Its protein is CASSLSSSSDTQYF.

This clonotype has just a few counts. With a much larger clone just one base away, this may be a read error. This chain joins TRBV3-1 and TRBJ2-3; D remains ambiguous. This CDR3 comprises 11 residues. Trimming cost V 6 bases and J 2 bases, with 3 bases left between them. CDR1 LGHDT and CDR2 YNNKEL come from the germline V gene (reference sequence). In DNA, the CDR3 is TGTGCCAGCAGACACACAGATACGCAGTATTTT. As protein: CASRHTDTQYF.

This sequence joins TRBV7-9 and TRBJ2-2; 10 positions match TRBD1. Germline V gene sequence: CDR1 SEHNR, CDR2 FQNEAQ (reference sequence). Trimming removed 4 bases from V and 5 bases from J; junction bases left unmatched: 7. The CDR3 extends over 16 amino acids. The CDR3 reads CASSSYPGQGTGELFF. In nucleotides, the CDR3 is TGTGCCAGCAGCTCGTACCCGGGACAGGGGACCGGGGAGCTGTTTTTT.

CDR3 in DNA: TGTGCCAGCAGCCCTATCCGGGGAGGGGCTTGTAATAGGAATGAGCAGTTCTTC. This codes for CASSPIRGGACNRNEQFF. This chain connects TRBV7-4 to TRBJ2-1, with 7 bases fitting TRBD2. Germline V CDR1 and CDR2: SGHVT, SQSDAQ. V lost 5 bases and J lost 7; bases outside the gene matches: 20. CDR3 length equals 18 residues.

The chain uses TRBV4-1 and TRBJ1-3; D not resolved. With 1 base removed from V and 8 bases from J, the gap between germline ends came to 18 bases. This CDR3 is 16 amino acids long. Germline assignment: CDR1 MGHRA and CDR2 YSYEKL. The CDR3 coding sequence is TGCGCCAGCAGCCAAGGGGTGAGGGTGCCTCGAGACACCATATATTTT. This translates into CASSQGVRVPRDTIYF.

CDR3 sequence reads: CASRKQGANYGYTF. The CDR3, as DNA: TGTGCCAGCAGAAAACAGGGAGCTAACTATGGCTACACCTTC. V is TRBV6-1 and J is TRBJ1-2; TRBD1 might be the D (6 bases). The ends were cut back, 6 bases at V and 0 bases at J, with 11 bases in the middle. The CDR3 spans 14 residues. Germline V gene data show CDR1 as MNHNS and CDR2 as SASEGT.

V is TRBV5-1 and J is TRBJ2-1, with TRBD1 matching over 7 bases. Germline CDR1 is SGHRS and CDR2 is YFSETQ. The V and J ends lost 4 bases and 0 bases, in that order; junction bases with no gene match: 4. This CDR3 spans 15 amino acids. The CDR3 sequence is CASSPGQFSYNEQFF. The CDR3 coding sequence is TGCGCCAGCAGCCCGGGACAGTTCTCCTACAATGAGCAGTTCTTC.

The genes are TRBV10-1 and TRBJ1-6, with TRBD1 matching 7 bases. This CDR3 is 16 amino acids long. Per the germline V gene, CDR1 is WNHNN and CDR2 is SYGVQD (reference sequence). Germline trimming cut 7 bases from V and 5 bases from J; bases unmatched to any gene: 11. The CDR3 reads CASNIETGADNSPLHF. The DNA of the CDR3 is TGCGCCAGCAACATAGAAACAGGGGCCGATAATTCACCCCTCCACTTT.

The chain is built from TRBV20-1 and TRBJ1-4; maybe TRBD1 (5 bases). CDR3 length: 16 residues. CDR1 is DFQATT and CDR2 is SNEGSKA in the germline V gene (reference sequence). V lost 3 bases and J 4 bases, leaving 18 bases between the germline ends. The CDR3, as DNA: TGCAGTGCTAGCAAAACAGGCGCGCGGGTTAATGAAAAACTGTTTTTT. It encodes CSASKTGARVNEKLFF.

Remarks on this clonotype: A much larger clone differs from this one at a single base, so this may be a read error. This rearrangement joins TRBV28 to TRBJ2-3, with TRBD1 as a possible D gene (6 bases). The V gene lost 4 bases and the J gene lost 1 base, with 12 bases spanning the gap. CDR1 MDHEN and CDR2 SYDVKM come from the germline V gene. This CDR3 comprises 15 residues. The chain's CDR3 is CASSSADSRTDTQYF. CDR3 DNA: TGTGCCAGCAGTTCCGCGGACAGTCGCACAGATACGCAGTATTTT.

The chain has TRBV7-2 and TRBJ1-2; tentatively, D is TRBD1 (6 bases). V lost 5 bases to trimming and J lost 2 bases, with 15 bases between them. The CDR3 covers 15 residues. The germline gives CDR1 SGHTA, CDR2 FQGNSA. The CDR3 DNA follows: TGTGCCAGCAGCCCAGGGGCAAATTCCAACTATGGCTACACCTTC. It yields the protein CASSPGANSNYGYTF.

Only a few counts were recorded for this clonotype. This rearrangement joins TRBV7-6 to TRBJ2-5; 12 bases align to TRBD1. Gene TRBJ2-7 matches the end of the DNA better, so the J call may be wrong. CDR1 and CDR2 (germline): SGHVS, FNYEAQ. The CDR3 is made up of 16 amino acids. The CDR3 spells CASSLGPGQGAHEQYF. In nucleotides, the CDR3 is TGTGCCAGCAGCTTAGGACCGGGACAGGGGGCCCACGAGCAGTACTTC.

The genes are TRBV5-1 and TRBJ1-2; 11 nucleotides align to TRBD1. The V segment lost 4 bases and the J segment 5 bases; nucleotides outside the gene matches: 4. The CDR3 loop spans 14 amino acids. The germline gives CDR1 SGHRS, CDR2 YFSETQ. CDR3 protein: CASSIGQGAYGYTF. The DNA for the CDR3 is TGCGCCAGCAGCATAGGACAGGGGGCATATGGCTACACCTTC.

This chain links TRBV4-1 with TRBJ2-7; 8 bases map to TRBD1. CDR3 length: 16 amino acids. Germline values: CDR1 MGHRA, CDR2 YSYEKL. V lost 1 base to trimming and J lost 0 bases; unmatched junction nucleotides: 5. CDR3 loop: CASSQAPGQVSYEQYF. CDR3 bases: TGCGCCAGCAGCCAAGCACCGGGACAGGTCTCCTACGAGCAGTACTTC.

The sample holds a few counts of this clonotype. This chain connects TRBV30 to TRBJ2-2; D gene ambiguous. In germline, CDR1 is GTSNPN, CDR2 SVGIG (reference sequence). With 8 bases removed from V and 7 bases from J, the gap between germline ends came to 14 bases. The CDR3 has 12 amino acids. CDR3 DNA sequence: TGTGCCCGCTCGAAACTTAGCGGGGAGCTGTTTTTT. Translated: CARSKLSGELFF.

The chain uses TRBV20-1 and TRBJ2-3; 10 nucleotides match TRBD2. With 5 bases clipped from V and 2 bases from J, the junction kept 7 bases outside the gene matches. Germline CDR1 and CDR2: DFQATT and SNEGSKA (reference sequence). This CDR3 spans 15 amino acids. CDR3 amino acids: CSASLSGGATDTQYF. CDR3 in DNA: TGCAGTGCTTCCTTAAGCGGGGGGGCCACAGATACGCAGTATTTT.

This chain links TRBV20-1 with TRBJ2-3, with 8 nucleotides matching TRBD2. V was clipped by 3 bases and J by 6 bases; unmatched bases: 11. This CDR3 region has 15 residues. Germline values: CDR1 DFQATT, CDR2 SNEGSKA (reference sequence). The CDR3 DNA is TGCAGTGCTAGGGAAGCGGGGGCCGGCCGGGATACGCAGTATTTT. Its translation: CSAREAGAGRDTQYF.

The table lists this clonotype with a few counts. The chain couples TRBV6-1 to TRBJ1-2; the match to TRBD1 covers 7 bases. J lost 5 bases, V lost 1 base, and 4 bases had no gene match. CDR1 and CDR2 from the germline V gene are MNHNS and SASEGT. This CDR3 is built from 14 residues. As DNA, the CDR3 is TGTGCCAGCAGTGAAGGAGGGGGCCTTTATGGCTACACCTTC. This encodes CASSEGGGLYGYTF.

Written as DNA, the CDR3 is TGTGCCAGCAGCTCTCGACTGCGGGAGCAGTTCTTC. Translation gives CASSSRLREQFF. The genes are TRBV7-9 and TRBJ2-1, with no clear D. The CDR3 covers 12 residues. V was pared by 4 bases and J by 10 bases, with 11 bases between. Germline values: CDR1 SEHNR, CDR2 FQNEAQ (reference sequence).

The J gene is TRBJ2-3, the V gene TRBV7-2; 7 nucleotides line up with TRBD2. The CDR3 extends over 16 amino acids. Trimming removed 0 bases from V and 6 bases from J; junction bases left unmatched: 9. Looked up from germline, CDR1 is SGHTA and CDR2 is FQGNSA. CDR3 loop: CASSLASRLAYDTQYF. In nucleotides, the CDR3 is TGTGCCAGCAGCTTAGCCAGCCGACTAGCATATGATACGCAGTATTTT.

J is TRBJ1-3 and V is TRBV29-1, with D perhaps matching TRBD1 (5 bases). V gave up 1 base and J gave up 2 bases, with 18 bases separating them. The CDR3 is 17 residues long. Germline V lookup: CDR1 SQVTM, CDR2 ANQGSEA. The CDR3 reads CSVEGARAIAPGNTIYF. CDR3 bases: TGCAGCGTTGAAGGAGCCAGGGCAATAGCTCCTGGAAACACCATATATTTT. Variable domain in full (rest from reference TRBV29-1 and TRBJ1-3): SAVISQKPSRDICQRGTSLTIQCQVDSQVTMMFWYRQQPGQSLTLIATANQGSEATYESGFVIDKFPISRPNLTFSTLTVSNMSPEDSSIYLCSVEGARAIAPGNTIYFGEGSWLTVV.

This rearrangement joins TRBV19 to TRBJ2-6; D perhaps matches TRBD2 (7 bases). The CDR3 loop spans 18 amino acids. Trimming left V 3 bases short and J 2 bases short, with 17 bases between. Germline values: CDR1 LNHDA, CDR2 SQIVND (reference sequence). In nucleotides, the CDR3 is TGTGCCAGTAGTATCCGCGGGGGCGCGGCGGCTGGGGCCAACGTCCTGACTTTC. Residues: CASSIRGGAAAGANVLTF.

The chain couples TRBV11-2 to TRBJ2-5; D ambiguous. This CDR3 contains 15 residues. Germline CDR1 and CDR2: SGHAT and FQNNGV. V lost 3 bases and J lost 2, with 13 bases in between. CDR3 protein: CASSFDRPVQETQYF. The CDR3 region has the DNA TGTGCCAGCAGCTTCGATCGCCCAGTTCAAGAGACCCAGTACTTC. The variable domain in full, with the rest retrieved from reference TRBV11-2 and TRBJ2-5, is EAGVAQSPRYKIIEKRQSVAFWCNPISGHATLYWYQQILGQGPKLLIQFQNNGVVDDSQLPKDRFSAERLKGVDSTLKIQPAKLEDSAVYLCASSFDRPVQETQYFGPGTRLLVL.

The chain employs TRBV10-2 and TRBJ2-1, with TRBD2 matching 14 bases. CDR3 length: 18 residues. J gave up 0 bases and V 8 bases, and 9 bases lay outside the gene matches. Germline CDR1 reads WSHSY; CDR2 reads SAAADI. The CDR3 nucleotides are TGCGCCAGCCTAGGGACTAGCGGGGGCCCTACCTCCTACAATGAGCAGTTCTTC. This translates into CASLGTSGGPTSYNEQFF.

The rearrangement uses TRBV28 and TRBJ2-7; tentative D call: TRBD1 (9 bases). From germline, CDR1 is MDHEN and CDR2 SYDVKM. V lost 2 bases, J lost 7 bases, and 21 bases lay in between. CDR3 length: 16 amino acids. This chain's CDR3 is CASSLVQGAGGWEQYF. In DNA, the CDR3 is TGTGCCAGCAGTTTAGTACAGGGGGCGGGAGGTTGGGAGCAGTACTTC.